This T cell receptor beta chain derives from a study of blood T cell repertoires in COVID-19. Looking at the study overall: Whether acute or convalescent, the COVID-19 samples came from the United States, Italy and Spain. The analysed material was cDNA or gDNA that came from T cells, B-cell-depleted T cells, or PBMCs.

V lost 0 bases and J lost 4, with 10 bases in between. CDR3 length: 14 residues. Germline values: CDR1 SGHNT, CDR2 YYREEE (reference sequence). This clone was observed a few times. Libraries were prepared by immunoSEQ multiplex PCR; TCRdb keeps only in-frame clonotypes and omits some of them. The sample records 80,000 to 100,000 clones, around four fifths being singletons. The sample consisted of peripheral blood. This TCR derives from a human donor in a cohort sampled during active COVID-19. V is TRBV5-4 and J is TRBJ1-2; D is unclear. The CDR3 DNA sequence: TGTGCCAGCAGCTTGGACATGCCCGCCTATGGCTACACCTTC. Its protein product is CASSLDMPAYGYTF.